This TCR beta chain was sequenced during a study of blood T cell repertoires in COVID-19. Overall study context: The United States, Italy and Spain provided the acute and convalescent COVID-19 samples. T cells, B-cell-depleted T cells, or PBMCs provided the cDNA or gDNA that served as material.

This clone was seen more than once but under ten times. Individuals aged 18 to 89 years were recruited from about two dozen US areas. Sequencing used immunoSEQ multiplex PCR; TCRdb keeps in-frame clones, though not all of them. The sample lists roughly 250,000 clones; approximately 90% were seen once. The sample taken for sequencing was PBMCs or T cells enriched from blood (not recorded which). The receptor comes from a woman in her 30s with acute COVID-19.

Here the CDR3 reads CASSREVSGNTIYF. CDR3 coding DNA: TGTGCCAGCAGCAGGGAGGTCTCTGGAAACACCATATATTTT. The chain joins TRBV11-2 to TRBJ1-3; no definite D call. V was cut by 5 bases and J by 0 bases, with 8 bases left in between. CDR1 and CDR2 (germline): SGHAT, FQNNGV. The CDR3 is made up of 14 amino acids.